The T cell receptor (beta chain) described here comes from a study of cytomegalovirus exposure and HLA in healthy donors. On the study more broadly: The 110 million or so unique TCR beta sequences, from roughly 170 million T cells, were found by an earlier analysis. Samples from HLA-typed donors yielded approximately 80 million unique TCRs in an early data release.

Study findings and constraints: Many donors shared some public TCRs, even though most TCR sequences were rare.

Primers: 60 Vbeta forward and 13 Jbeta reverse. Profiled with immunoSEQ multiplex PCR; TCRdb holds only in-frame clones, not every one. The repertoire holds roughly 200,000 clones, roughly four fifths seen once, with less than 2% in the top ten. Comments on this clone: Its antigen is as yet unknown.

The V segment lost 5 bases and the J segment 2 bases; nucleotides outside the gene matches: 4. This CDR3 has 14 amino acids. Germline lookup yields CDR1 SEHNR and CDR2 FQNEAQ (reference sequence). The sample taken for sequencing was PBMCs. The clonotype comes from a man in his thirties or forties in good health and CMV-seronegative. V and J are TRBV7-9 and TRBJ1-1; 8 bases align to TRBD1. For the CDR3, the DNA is TGTGCCAGCAGCGCCACAGGGGGAAACACTGAAGCTTTCTTT. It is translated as CASSATGGNTEAFF.